This T cell receptor beta chain is drawn from a study of cytomegalovirus exposure and HLA in healthy donors (dated 2017 in TCRdb). Describing the broader study: In an earlier analysis of 587 of the donors, 276 Gb of sequence data and roughly 100 million unique TCR beta sequences from 180 million or so T cells were reported. In a later analysis, previously published TCR beta repertoires from 670 or so donors were re-analyzed and high-resolution HLA genotyping was added so that TCR occurrence patterns could be studied. Rather than using new phenotypic data, the later analysis identified candidate immune exposures from TCR beta sequences and from how often those sequences occurred across donors. Donor age, sex, ethnicity and CMV serostatus were compiled alongside the repertoire data. Of the approximately 400 genotyped donors, roughly 80% fell in the genetic ancestry cluster associated with self-reported Caucasian donors. Every repertoire in the discovery cohort had been generated on one and the same sequencing platform. Roughly 320 gigabases of sequencing data and 91 million or so unique TCR sequences made up an early release that covered 500 to 650 HLA-typed donors. The study aimed to test whether signatures of past pathogen exposure could be identified by cataloging public T cell receptors. To decide whether each TCR beta V gene segment behaved as functional or pseudogenic, an earlier analysis of some 540 of the donors relied on high-throughput TCR beta sequencing. To predict cytomegalovirus infection status, the study brought together high-throughput TCR immunosequencing, statistical association of individual TCRs with disease status, and machine learning. Along with the approximately 700-subject first cohort, a separate validation cohort of over 90 different subjects was used. Among over 350 genotyped donors of the cohort, an average of approximately 250,000 unique TCR beta nucleotide sequences were sequenced per donor, around a sixth of them non-productive. A later genetic analysis took genome-wide SNP genotypes for about 55% of the 666 donors and used that subset as a discovery cohort. The study profiled the T cell repertoires of under 700 subjects by immunosequencing and related them to cytomegalovirus serostatus. Typing coverage varied by locus: roughly 620-640 donors for A, B, C, DRB1 and DQB1; roughly 520 for DQA1; approximately 610 for DPA1; roughly 450 for DPB1. A few DR-DQ haplotypes were handled as single units for association and clustering because linkage in the cohort was strong. Class I and class II HLA loci were covered by the typing at four-digit resolution.

Libraries were built with the immunoSEQ multiplex PCR assay. A mixture of 60 forward primers for TCR Vbeta segments and 13 reverse primers for TCR Jbeta segments was used in the multiplex PCR. The CDR3 region of rearranged TCR beta genes was amplified from genomic DNA with a multiplex PCR assay. On the Illumina HiSeq System, the amplified TCR beta libraries were sequenced as 87-base-pair reads. Under the source paper's analysis protocol: A later analysis tallied about 77 million unique TCR beta chains across the 666 repertoires, and about 12 million of those chains were shared by two or more donors. To remove PCR and sequencing errors, raw reads were error-corrected and collapsed into unique sequences using a nearest-neighbor algorithm that merged closely related sequences. Alignment of CDR3 sequences to IMGT reference sequences was used to assign V, D and J gene segments. For a sequence to be retained, a match of at least six nucleotides was required to both a V gene segment and a J gene segment. A rearrangement counted as productive if the CDR3 had no stop codons and remained in frame with V and J, and every other rearrangement counted as non-productive. CDR3 was defined by IMGT convention, running from the second conserved V-encoded cysteine to the conserved J-encoded phenylalanine. Sequences without an unambiguous match to a single V gene segment were excluded from the earlier analysis of a few hundred of the donors. An earlier analysis of some 610 of the donors called V segments functional above 56.7% productive rearrangements and segregating when the between-donor standard deviation exceeded 5%. To diagnose cytomegalovirus status from the catalog of TCR beta chain sequences, a statistical classification framework was built. In a later analysis, TCR nucleotide sequences were compared against IMGT/GENE-DB human TR gene sequences so that V and J genes could be assigned. A later analysis assigned CDR3 sequences and most-parsimonious VDJ recombination scenarios with the TCRdist pipeline. In a later analysis, every TCR beta chain was defined by the combination of its CDR3 amino acid sequence and its V-gene family, and reads without a unique V-gene family were dropped. To address suspected cross-contamination and a sequencing artifact, a later analysis removed several hundred highly shared, low-generation-probability nucleotide sequences. For each public chain, a later analysis derived a clonal expansion index from normalized ranks of inferred template counts within each repertoire. In a later analysis, generation probabilities were computed with a VDJ recombination model fitted to out-of-frame rearrangements, and the resulting probabilities were checked against IGoR. Hypergeometric tests were used in a later analysis to score TCR-TCR, TCR-HLA and TCR-CMV co-occurrence, with a repertoire-size bias correction applied to the TCR pairs. In a later analysis, false discovery rates were estimated by permuting HLA or CMV assignments 20 times. In a later analysis, co-occurring TCRs were grouped with DBSCAN, and TCRdist sequence similarity was added when clustering was performed within HLA-allele-positive subsets. Co-occurrence clustering excluded repertoires with fewer than 30,000 or more than 120,000 public chains, plus five with anomalous nucleotide sharing. TCRdb carries this immuneACCESS record with in-frame sequences only. Its versions omit some clonotypes, under half of them owing to an unresolved V gene in the studies checked, with the rest unexplained. V and J calls and clone size come straight from that table; D and trimming were deduced from the DNA. The sample has some 110,000 clones on record, almost 70% of them singletons. Roughly 8.7% of the sample comes from the top ten.

There are 13 amino acids in the CDR3, from cysteine to phenylalanine inclusive. The retained sequence is limited to the CDR3, 39 bases, with the frame set at the first base. Trimming leaves V shorter by 4 bases and J shorter by 6 bases, with the junction holding 3 bases beyond the gene matches. For CDR1 and CDR2, the germline V gene lists SGHRS and YFSETQ. Of note for this clone: Its binding antigen is unknown. Per-base qualities were not stored, and no clone one base away is much larger.

The cohort was made up of 500 to 800 healthy bone marrow donors. At the time of sampling, all cohort members were nominally healthy, though unrecorded immune exposures were likely present. The donor was CMV seropositive and was included in the group of approximately 300 seropositive cohort members. Every donor gave a peripheral blood sample, and the peripheral blood mononuclear cells from that sample were used for TCR beta sequencing. The Qiagen DNeasy Blood Extraction Kit was used to extract genomic DNA from the blood cell samples. Results and caveats for the whole study, not just this receptor: Correlated functional status among segregating V segments might be attributable to linkage disequilibrium, but an unknown experimental factor could not be ruled out. A later analysis found that TCR association rates varied across HLA loci, with DRB1 alleles showing the most associated TCRs and HLA-C alleles the fewest. A later genetic analysis associated a missense DCLRE1C variant with V-gene and J-gene trimming of TCR beta chains, and an independent cohort replicated the association. A further reported finding was that TCR beta sequences accurately predicted the HLA-A and HLA-B alleles for most subjects in the first cohort. Most TCR sequences were observed very rarely across donors, whereas some public TCRs were present in many individuals. Because HLA typing was unavailable for some donors at each locus, only the typed subset was used in association tests. At a false discovery rate of 0.05, a later analysis linked roughly 17,000 TCR beta sequences to specific HLA alleles. In a later analysis, HLA-associated TCR beta chains were found to be more clonally expanded and to have lower generation probabilities than equally common non-associated chains. Several of the top co-occurrence clusters appeared to be linked to parvovirus B19, influenza, CMV and Epstein-Barr virus, according to a later analysis. Cytomegalovirus status was reported to be diagnosed by the classifier with high specificity and sensitivity in both the original and validation cohorts. The 87-base-pair reads could not distinguish some IMGT-functional V segments, including TRBV6-2 and TRBV6-3, so those segments were excluded. Only TCR beta chains were sequenced in this cohort, and the absence of alpha or paired-chain data limited detectable features. The presence/absence analyses assumed that sequencing depth was roughly uniform across donors, and that assumption may not be true. In the study, around 160 TCR beta chains were listed as associated with cytomegalovirus. The sequencing pipeline was judged likely to have produced a cluster of highly shared sequence variants as a technical artifact. Compared with the approximately 670-donor mean, donors in an Asian-associated ancestry cluster had fewer N-insertions in productive TCRs, according to a later genetic analysis. In vitro tests confirmed that a few of the cytomegalovirus-associated TCR beta chains recognize cytomegalovirus antigens. According to the authors, the approach could potentially be generalized to other disease states and immunological phenotypes. Strong co-occurrence of HLA alleles, especially DR and DQ, made assigning TCR associations to individual alleles difficult. Immune exposure information for the cohort was limited to CMV serostatus. About 17 rarely observed V segments, including chromosome 9 orphons, were excluded from the earlier analysis of about 600 of the donors because counts were too low. In a later analysis, most CMV-associated TCR beta chains were found to appear HLA-restricted, with HLA associations seemingly driven largely by CMV exposure. In an earlier analysis of around 500 of the donors, most TCR beta V segments appeared in productive rearrangements about 87% or about 30% of the time, broadly matching IMGT annotations.

This clonotype originated in a young man in good health and CMV-seropositive. The chain joins TRBV5-1 to TRBJ2-3, with TRBD1 matching 9 junction bases. The specimen sequenced was PBMCs. The DNA sequence reads TGCGCCAGCAGCCGGGACAGGGAGGATACGCAGTATTTT. Its protein is CASSRDREDTQYF. With the rest looked up from the reference TRBV5-1 and TRBJ2-3 genes rather than sequenced, the full variable domain is KAGVTQTPRYLIKTRGQQVTLSCSPISGHRSVSWYQQTPGQGLQFLFEYFSETQRNKGNFPGRFSGRQFSNSRSEMNVSTLELGDSALYLCASSRDREDTQYFGPGTRLTVL.